One and the same sample provided the 21 T cell receptor beta chains below, sequenced in a study of Ad26.COV2.S vaccination and SARS-CoV-2 variants. Regarding treatment: 15 to 20 received Ad26.COV2.S at low or high dose, single or two shots; 5 received placebo; per-sample allocation not given. Sampling took place 63 days after the first vaccine or placebo injection. Some clones are missing from TCRdb's copy, which holds only in-frame ones; the method was immunoSEQ multiplex PCR. The sample has some 420,000 clones, approximately 87% seen once; the top ten hold less than 4%. Sequenced here: peripheral blood, sampled in a trial of Ad26.COV2.S vaccine versus placebo. The receptors derive from a person aged 18-65 years who received the Ad26.COV2.S COVID-19 vaccine or a placebo.

V gene TRBV7-4 combines with J gene TRBJ1-6, with D hard to call. Trimming left V 4 bases short and J 7 bases short, with 5 bases between. Germline assignment: CDR1 SGHVT and CDR2 SQSDAQ. This CDR3 contains 12 residues. CDR3 sequence reads: CASSSSNSPLHF. CDR3 bases: TGTGCCAGCAGCTCCTCCAATTCACCCCTCCACTTT.

The rearrangement links TRBV3-1 (or the pseudogene TRBV3-2) to TRBJ2-1; weak D call: TRBD1 (6 bases). This CDR3 is 14 amino acids long. CDR1 is LGHDT and CDR2 is YNNKEL in the germline V gene (reference sequence). Trimming removed 3 bases from V and 9 bases from J, with 15 bases in between. The CDR3 DNA reads TGTGCCAGCAGCCACCAATTACAGGGTGGTGAGCAGTTCTTC. It is translated as CASSHQLQGGEQFF.

This chain joins TRBV7-9 and TRBJ2-7; no clear D gene. CDR3 size: 11 residues. V lost 2 bases to trimming and J lost 9 bases, with 8 bases between them. Germline CDR1 is SEHNR and CDR2 is FQNEAQ (reference sequence). The chain's CDR3 is CASSLYSSQYF. CDR3 DNA sequence: TGTGCCAGCAGCTTATACAGCTCGCAGTACTTC.

The gene calls are TRBV7-3 and TRBJ1-2; tentatively, D is TRBD1 (5 bases). The CDR3 is made up of 16 amino acids. V shed 2 bases and J shed 2 bases, with 15 bases lying between them. In germline, CDR1 is SGHTA, CDR2 FQGTGA. The CDR3 loop is CASSLFGGGYNYGYTF. DNA for the CDR3: TGTGCCAGCAGCTTATTCGGGGGAGGATACAACTATGGCTACACCTTC.

The chain links TRBV5-1 to TRBJ2-2; 8 bases agree with TRBD1. The CDR3 loop spans 17 amino acids. V lost 3 bases and J lost 0; bases outside the gene matches: 7. Looked up from germline, CDR1 is SGHRS and CDR2 is YFSETQ. CDR3 DNA sequence: TGCGCCAGCAGCTGGGATAGGACAGGGTCGAACACCGGGGAGCTGTTTTTT. Amino acids: CASSWDRTGSNTGELFF.

Here the CDR3 reads CASSIQPSNQPQHF. The DNA of the CDR3 is TGTGCCAGTAGTATACAGCCTAGCAATCAGCCCCAGCATTTT. The gene calls are TRBV19 and TRBJ1-5, with unresolved D. This CDR3 has 14 residues. The V end lost 2 bases, the J end lost 0 bases, and 5 bases lay between the germline ends. Germline CDR1 and CDR2: LNHDA and SQIVND (reference sequence).

The chain employs TRBV19 and TRBJ1-4; tentatively, D is TRBD1 (5 bases). Germline V gene sequence: CDR1 LNHDA, CDR2 SQIVND (reference sequence). This CDR3 has 15 residues. V was trimmed by 5 bases and J by 6 bases, leaving 16 bases between them. CDR3 in amino acids: CASSYGRAVDEKLFF. The CDR3 nucleotides are TGTGCCAGTAGTTATGGCAGGGCAGTGGATGAAAAACTGTTTTTT.

This clone was picked up one time. The genes are TRBV29-1 and TRBJ2-7; tentatively, D is TRBD2 (5 bases). V lost 6 bases, J lost 5 bases, and 11 bases lay in between. The germline V gene encodes CDR1 SQVTM and CDR2 ANQGSEA. The CDR3 has 11 amino acids. This chain's CDR3 is CSVRARDEQYF. DNA for the CDR3: TGCAGCGTGAGGGCAAGGGACGAGCAGTACTTC.

V usage is TRBV5-1 and J usage is TRBJ1-1, with a tentative D call TRBD1 (6 bases). Trimming pared 4 bases from V and 0 bases from J, leaving 13 bases between. Looked up from germline, CDR1 is SGHRS and CDR2 is YFSETQ. The CDR3 has 15 amino acids. CDR3 coding DNA: TGCGCCAGCAGCCCCAGGGGCCCCATGAACACTGAAGCTTTCTTT. Protein sequence: CASSPRGPMNTEAFF.

The chain is built from TRBV6-1 and TRBJ1-6, with D unclear. Germline assignment: CDR1 MNHNS and CDR2 SASEGT. V lost 2 bases and J 1 base, leaving 15 bases between the germline ends. This CDR3 is 18 amino acids long. This CDR3 reads CASSEIGPTRSYNSPLHF. The DNA for the CDR3 is TGTGCCAGCAGTGAAATTGGGCCAACTAGGTCCTATAATTCACCCCTCCACTTT.

This clone was seen only once. This chain uses TRBV7-9 with TRBJ1-2; 7 bases line up with TRBD1. CDR1 is SEHNR and CDR2 is FQNEAQ in the germline V gene (reference sequence). The CDR3 spans 16 residues. V dropped 4 bases and J dropped 4; count of bases not matched to a gene: 12. CDR3 loop: CASSSGGQEVVYGYTF. The CDR3 bases are TGTGCCAGCAGCTCCGGAGGACAGGAAGTCGTCTATGGCTACACCTTC. Complete variable domain (other parts from reference TRBV7-9 and TRBJ1-2): DTGVSQNPRHKITKRGQNVTFRCDPISEHNRLYWYRQTLGQGPEFLTYFQNEAQLEKSRLLSDRFSAERPKGSFSTLEIQRTEQGDSAMYLCASSSGGQEVVYGYTFGSGTRLTVV.

V gene TRBV19 combines with J gene TRBJ1-5, with 9 bases that match TRBD1. The length of the CDR3 is 15 residues. The ends lost 2 bases at V and 3 bases at J; junction bases unmatched: 2. The germline V gene encodes CDR1 LNHDA and CDR2 SQIVND (reference sequence). The CDR3, as DNA: TGTGCCAGTAGTATATGGACAGGGGTCAATCAGCCCCAGCATTTT. Translating it yields CASSIWTGVNQPQHF.

V is TRBV10-2 and J is TRBJ1-4, with a weak D call TRBD1 (6 bases). Between the trimmed V and J ends, which lost 5 bases and 0 bases, there was a span of 13 bases. The CDR3 is 16 amino acids. Germline CDR1 WSHSY, CDR2 SAAADI. CDR3 DNA sequence: TGCGCCAGCAGTTGGACAGCGTATGCAACTAATGAAAAACTGTTTTTT. Protein product: CASSWTAYATNEKLFF.

V and J are TRBV7-6 and TRBJ2-1, with D perhaps TRBD1 (6 bases). CDR1 SGHVS and CDR2 FNYEAQ come from the germline V gene. The CDR3 spans 15 residues. V was pared by 1 base and J by 6 bases, with 13 bases between. The CDR3 nucleotides read TGTGCCAGCAGCTTAGAGGCAGGGGCATTCAATGAGCAGTTCTTC. The encoded protein is CASSLEAGAFNEQFF.

The genes are TRBV27 and TRBJ2-1, with 11 bases fitting TRBD2. Looked up from germline, CDR1 is MNHEY and CDR2 is SMNVEV (reference sequence). The junction had 14 bases not matched to a gene; V was cut back by 3 bases and J by 10 bases. This CDR3 is built from 17 residues. The CDR3 is CASSFLATSGASGEQFF. As DNA, the CDR3 is TGTGCCAGCAGTTTCCTAGCGACTAGCGGGGCATCGGGGGAGCAGTTCTTC.

V and J are TRBV19 and TRBJ1-5, with D perhaps matching TRBD1 (5 bases). The CDR3 length is 15 residues. The germline V gene has CDR1 LNHDA and CDR2 SQIVND (reference sequence). The V end lost 3 bases, the J end lost 5 bases, and 14 bases lay between the germline ends. The CDR3 DNA is TGTGCCAGTAGTATTACGGGGGGATTAGATCAGCCCCAGCATTTT. It encodes CASSITGGLDQPQHF.

This rearrangement joins TRBV6-5 to TRBJ2-6; D is possibly TRBD2 (6 bases). This CDR3 is 15 amino acids long. Germline values: CDR1 MNHEY, CDR2 SVGAGI. V shed 6 bases and J shed 0 bases, with 9 bases lying between them. CDR3 loop: CASRLANSGANVLTF. The CDR3 DNA follows: TGTGCCAGCAGACTAGCCAACTCTGGGGCCAACGTCCTGACTTTC.

The table lists this clone with a few counts. The genes are TRBV5-6 and TRBJ1-2; no firm D call. V was cut by 7 bases and J by 5 bases, with 18 bases left in between. The CDR3 is 14 amino acids. The V gene's germline CDR1 is SGHDT and CDR2 YYEEEE. Written as DNA, the CDR3 is TGTGCCAGCGGAGACGCGGACGGGGAGTATGGCTACACCTTC. It codes for CASGDADGEYGYTF.

This clone turned up a few times. This chain joins TRBV7-9 and TRBJ2-7; TRBD1 is a possible D gene (6 bases). The CDR3 sequence is 17 residues long. The V end was cut by 5 bases, the J end by 5 bases, with 25 bases between. CDR1 is SEHNR and CDR2 is FQNEAQ in the germline V gene (reference sequence). CDR3 bases: TGTGCCAGCAGCACGTTGGGGGCCCGTAGTCTCCAGGACGAGCAGTACTTC. Residues: CASSTLGARSLQDEQYF.

The V gene is TRBV29-1, the J gene TRBJ2-1; TRBD2 is a possible D gene (6 bases). The V end was cut by 0 bases, the J end by 14 bases, with 14 bases between. Per germline, CDR1 SQVTM and CDR2 ANQGSEA. The CDR3 consists of 12 residues. CDR3 sequence (DNA): TGCAGCGTTGAAGACCTAAGAGGGGAGGAGTTCTTC. Protein: CSVEDLRGEEFF.

This chain links TRBV3-1 (or the pseudogene TRBV3-2) with TRBJ2-3; 14 bases map to TRBD2. Germline CDR1 reads LGHDT; CDR2 reads YNNKEL (reference sequence). The V and J ends lost 8 bases and 2 bases, in that order; junction bases with no gene match: 9. CDR3 length: 17 amino acids. The CDR3 reads CASVPGLAGAHTDTQYF. The CDR3 DNA reads TGTGCCAGCGTGCCGGGACTAGCGGGGGCCCACACAGATACGCAGTATTTT.